This entry lists 25 T cell receptor beta chains sequenced from one sample in a study of beta chain features in type 1 diabetes (dated 2018 in TCRdb). The investigation overall reported the following: Type 1 diabetes patients showed a moderate but significant shortening of TCRB CDR3 length in all four CD4+ subsets.

Their cognate antigens are unknown. Library preparation employed the immunoSEQ multiplex PCR assay. All of the isolated RNA was reverse transcribed with the High Capacity cDNA Reverse Transcription Kit, so expressed TCRB transcripts were sequenced. The immuneACCESS repertoire file appears here via TCRdb, limited to in-frame rearrangements. These files lack a portion of the clones; in checked studies, under half of the deficit traces to unresolved V genes, and the cause of the others is not known. This sample comprises under 350,000 clones, around 22% of them detected only once. In total, the top ten clones hold about 0.012% of the sample. The sequencing input was naive CD4+ T cells from blood. The cell subset or site label for this specimen denotes: true naive CD4+ T cells. The receptors were gathered from a woman in her twenties or thirties with type 1 diabetes.

This sequence joins TRBV2 and TRBJ2-1, with TRBD1 matching 9 bases. CDR1 and CDR2 (germline): SNHLY, FYNNEI. V gave up 6 bases and J gave up 1 base; unmatched junction bases: 7. CDR3 length equals 16 residues. The CDR3 nucleotides are TGTGCCAGCAGCTCGGACAGGGGCGATTCCTACAATGAGCAGTTCTTC. It translates to CASSSDRGDSYNEQFF.

The rearrangement links TRBV30 to TRBJ2-3; no definite D call. Trimming took 4 bases from V and 3 from J, leaving 5 bases between them. Per germline, CDR1 GTSNPN and CDR2 SVGIG (reference sequence). The CDR3 runs 11 residues. CDR3 in DNA: TGTGCCTGGACCTTGACAGATACGCAGTATTTT. It translates to CAWTLTDTQYF. Together with reference TRBV30 and TRBJ2-3, the CDR3 gives the full variable domain: SQTIHQWPATLVQPVGSPLSLECTVEGTSNPNLYWYRQAAGRGLQLLFYSVGIGQISSEVPQNLSASRPQDRQFILSSKKLLLSDSGFYLCAWTLTDTQYFGPGTRLTVL.

This clone was counted only a few times. J is TRBJ2-2 and V is TRBV9; D uncertain. V lost 0 bases, J lost 5 bases, and 8 bases lay in between. This CDR3 contains 14 residues. Germline V gene sequence: CDR1 SGDLS, CDR2 YYNGEE. This CDR3 reads CASSVAPVTGELFF. The CDR3 DNA follows: TGTGCCAGCAGCGTAGCCCCCGTTACCGGGGAGCTGTTTTTT.

This clone appeared a single time. This rearrangement joins TRBV25-1 to TRBJ2-2; D is possibly TRBD1 (6 bases). Germline V gene data show CDR1 as MGHDK and CDR2 as SYGVNS. V was cut by 3 bases and J by 5 bases, with 10 bases left in between. The CDR3 loop spans 14 amino acids. This CDR3 is CASSEAGDTGELFF. CDR3 coding DNA: TGTGCCAGCAGTGAGGCAGGGGATACCGGGGAGCTGTTTTTT.

V gene TRBV27 combines with J gene TRBJ1-5; tentative D call: TRBD1 (6 bases). Germline V gene data show CDR1 as MNHEY and CDR2 as SMNVEV (reference sequence). With 2 bases removed from V and 2 bases from J, the gap between germline ends came to 10 bases. The length of the CDR3 is 15 residues. The chain's CDR3 is CASSLTQGGNQPQHF. The CDR3 bases are TGTGCCAGCAGTTTAACACAGGGCGGCAATCAGCCCCAGCATTTT.

J is TRBJ2-1 and V is TRBV11-2; TRBD2 matches 8 bases. In germline, CDR1 is SGHAT, CDR2 FQNNGV. V trimming: 0 bases; J trimming: 5 bases; junction bases outside the gene matches: 6. This CDR3 has 16 amino acids. CDR3 loop: CASSLERLAGHNEQFF. The DNA for the CDR3 is TGTGCCAGCAGCTTAGAGCGCCTAGCGGGCCACAATGAGCAGTTCTTC.

This clone was found a few times. The V and J genes are TRBV30 and TRBJ2-7; D remains ambiguous. The V end was cut by 1 base, the J end by 1 base, with 5 bases between. The germline V gene encodes CDR1 GTSNPN and CDR2 SVGIG (reference sequence). This CDR3 is built from 12 residues. CDR3 amino acids: CAWSAGSYEQYF. The CDR3 bases are TGTGCCTGGAGTGCGGGTTCCTACGAGCAGTACTTC.

Remarks on this clone: At the DNA level, this CDR3 is encoded by other sequences in the same sample as well. The CDR3 loop reads CASSVGTSGTYEQYF. CDR3 sequence (DNA): TGTGCCAGCAGCGTCGGGACTAGCGGGACCTACGAGCAGTACTTC. The chain uses TRBV9 and TRBJ2-7; TRBD2 matches 13 bases. This CDR3 is 15 amino acids long. Trimming at V came to 2 bases and at J to 2 bases, leaving 1 base not matched to a gene. The germline V gene has CDR1 SGDLS and CDR2 YYNGEE.

The V and J genes are TRBV4-2 and TRBJ2-7, with a weak D call TRBD2 (6 bases). CDR1 is LGHNA and CDR2 is YNFKEQ in the germline V gene. CDR3 length: 17 residues. The germline V and J ends were trimmed by 4 bases and 2 bases, with 21 bases remaining between them. The CDR3 region has the DNA TGTGCCAGCAGCCGAACTGTTCCTAGCGCGGGACCCTACGAGCAGTACTTC. It encodes CASSRTVPSAGPYEQYF.

The chain joins TRBV7-9 to TRBJ1-2; 11 bases line up with TRBD1. This CDR3 is built from 16 residues. Germline lookup yields CDR1 SEHNR and CDR2 FQNEAQ (reference sequence). V gave up 5 bases and J gave up 8 bases; unmatched junction bases: 13. CDR3 nucleotide sequence: TGTGCCAGCAGCGTAAGCCGGGACAGGGGGTCAGGCGGCTACACCTTC. This codes for CASSVSRDRGSGGYTF.

This clone was detected a few times. V usage is TRBV14 and J usage is TRBJ2-7; 8 nucleotides line up with TRBD1. Trimming removed 3 bases from V and 3 bases from J; junction bases left unmatched: 1. The CDR3 is made up of 13 amino acids. Germline values: CDR1 SGHDN, CDR2 FVKESK. This CDR3 reads CASSQTGVYEQYF. The CDR3 nucleotides read TGTGCCAGCAGCCAGACAGGGGTCTACGAGCAGTACTTC.

The rearrangement uses TRBV9 and TRBJ2-5; 7 bases are a match to TRBD2. The CDR3 loop spans 12 amino acids. Germline assignment: CDR1 SGDLS and CDR2 YYNGEE. V was pared by 0 bases and J by 7 bases, with 0 bases of the junction left unmatched. DNA of the CDR3: TGTGCCAGCAGCGTAGGGGAGGGGACCCAGTACTTC. It translates to CASSVGEGTQYF. The complete variable domain, with remaining parts taken from reference TRBV9 and TRBJ2-5, reads DSGVTQTPKHLITATGQRVTLRCSPRSGDLSVYWYQQSLDQGLQFLIQYYNGEERAKGNILERFSAQQFPDLHSELNLSSLELGDSALYFCASSVGEGTQYFGPGTRLLVL.

V and J are TRBV28 and TRBJ2-1; no reliable D call. The V gene lost 3 bases and the J gene lost 8 bases, with 17 bases spanning the gap. Germline V gives CDR1 MDHEN, CDR2 SYDVKM. This CDR3 region has 15 residues. In DNA, the CDR3 is TGTGCCAGCAGTTTGGTGTACCTTACCCGGGATGAGCAGTTCTTC. Its protein is CASSLVYLTRDEQFF.

The chain recombines TRBV30 with TRBJ1-1; weak D call: TRBD1 (6 bases). V dropped 7 bases and J dropped 5 bases, with 14 bases sitting between them. Germline V gene lookup returns CDR1 GTSNPN and CDR2 SVGIG (reference sequence). This CDR3 spans 12 amino acids. The CDR3 DNA reads as TGTGCCTCTACAGGGTGGTGGACTGAAGCTTTCTTT. Protein product: CASTGWWTEAFF.

This clone has a handful of counts. V is TRBV29-1 and J is TRBJ1-1; D unclear. Deletions cut 5 bases from V and 0 bases from J, with 13 bases between. Per germline, CDR1 SQVTM and CDR2 ANQGSEA. The CDR3 spans 14 residues. The CDR3 sequence is CSVLLGAMNTEAFF. The CDR3 coding sequence is TGCAGCGTTCTTCTTGGAGCGATGAACACTGAAGCTTTCTTT.

In this sample, this clone turned up a few times. The chain has TRBV23-1 and TRBJ2-2; D is perhaps TRBD1 (5 bases). TRBV23-1 carries the ORF label, with uncertain function. The CDR3 is made up of 16 amino acids. V was cut by 5 bases and J by 4 bases, with 17 bases left in between. This CDR3 is CASSVRTTAITGELFF. The CDR3 bases are TGCGCCAGCAGTGTAAGGACAACAGCGATCACCGGGGAGCTGTTTTTT.

The rearrangement links TRBV29-1 to TRBJ2-7; D may be TRBD2 (5 bases). Germline V gene data show CDR1 as SQVTM and CDR2 as ANQGSEA. This CDR3 comprises 12 residues. The germline V and J ends were trimmed by 7 bases and 5 bases, with 15 bases remaining between them. The CDR3 nucleotides read TGCAGCGCGGGTCCACCGAGGGACGAGCAGTACTTC. Residues: CSAGPPRDEQYF.

The chain is built from TRBV19 and TRBJ2-7, with a tentative D call TRBD2 (6 bases). The CDR3 runs to 14 residues. Germline CDR1 is LNHDA and CDR2 is SQIVND (reference sequence). Trimming cost V 5 bases and J 3 bases, with 14 bases left between them. The CDR3 loop is CASSLVAESYEQYF. CDR3 DNA: TGTGCCAGTAGTCTGGTAGCGGAGAGCTACGAGCAGTACTTC.

Only a few counts were recorded for this clone. The chain has TRBV30 and TRBJ2-6; 8 positions agree with TRBD2. The CDR3 is made up of 13 amino acids. In germline, CDR1 is GTSNPN, CDR2 SVGIG (reference sequence). V lost 8 bases to trimming and J lost 2 bases; unmatched junction nucleotides: 2. For the CDR3, the DNA is TGTGCCGGCGGGGGGACTGGGGCCAACGTCCTGACTTTC. It translates to CAGGGTGANVLTF.

The chain employs TRBV9 and TRBJ2-1; D uncertain. V lost 0 bases to trimming and J lost 4 bases, with 5 bases between them. Germline CDR1 and CDR2: SGDLS and YYNGEE. The CDR3 length is 13 residues. CDR3 in amino acids: CASSVGAYNEQFF. Here the CDR3 DNA reads TGTGCCAGCAGCGTAGGAGCTTACAATGAGCAGTTCTTC.

The rearrangement uses TRBV2 and TRBJ2-3; 8 nucleotides match TRBD1. This CDR3 comprises 14 residues. Germline-derived CDR1 and CDR2 are SNHLY and FYNNEI. Germline trimming cut 11 bases from V and 3 bases from J; bases unmatched to any gene: 10. The CDR3 loop reads CAGNRDRSTDTQYF. The CDR3 nucleotides are TGTGCCGGAAACCGGGACAGGTCGACAGATACGCAGTATTTT.

This clone was counted between two and nine times. The CDR3 is CASSVATSWSTEAFF. The CDR3 DNA sequence: TGTGCCAGCAGCGTAGCTACTTCGTGGTCCACTGAAGCTTTCTTT. The chain combines TRBV9 with TRBJ1-1; the D is unclear. V was shortened by 0 bases and J by 4 bases, with 13 bases between the two germline ends. CDR1 SGDLS and CDR2 YYNGEE come from the germline V gene. The CDR3 consists of 15 residues.

This clone was seen more than once but under ten times. V and J are TRBV29-1 and TRBJ1-2, with 9 nucleotides matching TRBD1. The germline gives CDR1 SQVTM, CDR2 ANQGSEA. The CDR3 loop spans 12 amino acids. The CDR3 DNA reads TGCAGTGGGGGGACAGGGAGCTATGGCTACACCTTC. Protein product: CSGGTGSYGYTF.

The table lists this clone with a few counts. The chain has TRBV11-1 and TRBJ2-7; D is unresolved. This CDR3 is 12 amino acids long. The germline gives CDR1 SGHAT, CDR2 FQDESV (reference sequence). Trimming removed 2 bases from V and 6 bases from J, with 8 bases in between. The CDR3 loop reads CASSLMTGEQYF. The CDR3 region has the DNA TGTGCCAGCAGCTTAATGACTGGCGAGCAGTACTTC. Full variable domain (missing parts from reference TRBV11-1 and TRBJ2-7): EAEVAQSPRYKITEKSQAVAFWCDPISGHATLYWYRQILGQGPELLVQFQDESVVDDSQLPKDRFSAERLKGVDSTLKIQPAELGDSAMYLCASSLMTGEQYFGPGTRLTVT.

This chain links TRBV7-9 with TRBJ1-1; D is uncertain. Between the trimmed V and J ends, which lost 0 bases and 5 bases, there was a span of 10 bases. This CDR3 comprises 14 residues. CDR1 is SEHNR, CDR2 FQNEAQ, per germline (reference sequence). CDR3 coding DNA: TGTGCCAGCAGCTTAGCAGTAGGGAGGACTGAAGCTTTCTTT. It is translated as CASSLAVGRTEAFF. Filled out from reference TRBV7-9 and TRBJ1-1, the complete variable domain reads DTGVSQNPRHKITKRGQNVTFRCDPISEHNRLYWYRQTLGQGPEFLTYFQNEAQLEKSRLLSDRFSAERPKGSFSTLEIQRTEQGDSAMYLCASSLAVGRTEAFFGQGTRLTVV.